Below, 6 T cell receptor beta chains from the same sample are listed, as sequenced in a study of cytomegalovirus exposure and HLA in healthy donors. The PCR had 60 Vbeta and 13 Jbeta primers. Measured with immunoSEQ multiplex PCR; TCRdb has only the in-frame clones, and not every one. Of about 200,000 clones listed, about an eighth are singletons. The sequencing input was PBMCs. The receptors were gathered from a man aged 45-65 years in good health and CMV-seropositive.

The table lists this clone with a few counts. In nucleotides, the CDR3 is TGTGCCAGCAGCTTAGAGGGGGCGGGAAACATTCAGTACTTC. Its translation: CASSLEGAGNIQYF. The V gene is TRBV7-9, the J gene TRBJ2-4; 7 positions match TRBD1. Germline V lookup: CDR1 SEHNR, CDR2 FQNEAQ (reference sequence). This CDR3 spans 14 amino acids. V lost 1 base and J lost 6; bases outside the gene matches: 3.

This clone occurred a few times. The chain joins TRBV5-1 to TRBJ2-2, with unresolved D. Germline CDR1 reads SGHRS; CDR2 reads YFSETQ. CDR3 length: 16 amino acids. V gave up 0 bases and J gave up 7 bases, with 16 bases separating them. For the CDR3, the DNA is TGCGCCAGCAGCTTGGGGATCCGATCTAGTGACGGGGAGCTGTTTTTT. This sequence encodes CASSLGIRSSDGELFF.

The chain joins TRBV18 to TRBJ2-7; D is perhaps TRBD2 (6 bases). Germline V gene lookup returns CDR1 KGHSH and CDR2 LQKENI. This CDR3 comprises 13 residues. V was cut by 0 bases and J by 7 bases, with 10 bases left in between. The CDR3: CASSPPGGDEQYF. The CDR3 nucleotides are TGTGCCAGCTCACCACCGGGCGGGGATGAGCAGTACTTC.

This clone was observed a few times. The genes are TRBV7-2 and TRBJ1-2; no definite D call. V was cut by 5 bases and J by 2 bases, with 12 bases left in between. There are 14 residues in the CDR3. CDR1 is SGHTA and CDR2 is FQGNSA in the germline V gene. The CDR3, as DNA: TGTGCCAGCAGCCAAACGGGTCGGAACTATGGCTACACCTTC. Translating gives CASSQTGRNYGYTF.

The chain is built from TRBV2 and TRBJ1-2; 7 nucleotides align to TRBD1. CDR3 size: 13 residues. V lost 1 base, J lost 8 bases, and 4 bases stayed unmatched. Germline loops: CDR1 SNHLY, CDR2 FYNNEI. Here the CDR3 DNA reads TGTGCCAGCAGTGAAGTCCAGGGGGAAGGCTACACCTTC. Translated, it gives CASSEVQGEGYTF.

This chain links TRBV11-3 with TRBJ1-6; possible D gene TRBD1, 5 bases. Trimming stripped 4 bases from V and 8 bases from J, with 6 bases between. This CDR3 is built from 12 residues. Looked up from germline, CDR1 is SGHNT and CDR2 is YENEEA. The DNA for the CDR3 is TGTGCCAGCAGCTCAGGGTATTCACCCCTCCACTTT. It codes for CASSSGYSPLHF. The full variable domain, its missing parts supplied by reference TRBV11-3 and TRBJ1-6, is EAGVVQSPRYKIIEKKQPVAFWCNPISGHNTLYWYLQNLGQGPELLIRYENEEAVDDSQLPKDRFSAERLKGVDSTLKIQPAELGDSAVYLCASSSGYSPLHFGNGTRLTVT.